This T cell receptor (beta chain) was sequenced during a study of cytomegalovirus exposure and HLA in healthy donors. About the study: In a later analysis, the roughly 120 validation repertoires were reported to have used the same platform as the 600 to 700 first-cohort repertoires.

The length of the CDR3 is 19 residues. Germline trimming cut 0 bases from V and 3 bases from J; bases unmatched to any gene: 10. Germline V gene data show CDR1 as LNHDA and CDR2 as SQIVND (reference sequence). Only in-frame clones appear in the TCRdb table, and some are missing; sequencing was by immunoSEQ multiplex PCR. The repertoire consists of about 110,000 clones, with around 89% occurring once and the leading ten covering about 2%. This TCR derives from a woman aged 18-30 years in good health and CMV-seropositive. The specimen was PBMCs. The J gene is TRBJ1-5, the V gene TRBV19; 11 nucleotides line up with TRBD1. The CDR3 coding sequence is TGTGCCAGTAGTATAGATCTGCGGACAGGGGGCGTCCACAATCAGCCCCAGCATTTT. Protein: CASSIDLRTGGVHNQPQHF.